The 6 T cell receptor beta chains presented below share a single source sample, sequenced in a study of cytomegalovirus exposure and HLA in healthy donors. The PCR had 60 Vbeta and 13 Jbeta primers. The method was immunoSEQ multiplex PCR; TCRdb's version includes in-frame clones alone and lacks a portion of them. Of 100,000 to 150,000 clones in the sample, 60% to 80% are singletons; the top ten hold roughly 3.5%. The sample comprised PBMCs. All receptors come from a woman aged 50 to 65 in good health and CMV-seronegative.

The CDR3 sequence is CASSRLGLAPYEQYF. Here the CDR3 DNA reads TGCGCCAGCAGCCGCTTGGGACTAGCCCCCTACGAGCAGTACTTC. The V call is TRBV4-1, the J call TRBJ2-5, with 9 bases identical to TRBD2. Matching the DNA end better, TRBJ2-7 makes the J call doubtful. The CDR3 is 15 residues long. Germline V gene lookup returns CDR1 MGHRA and CDR2 YSYEKL.

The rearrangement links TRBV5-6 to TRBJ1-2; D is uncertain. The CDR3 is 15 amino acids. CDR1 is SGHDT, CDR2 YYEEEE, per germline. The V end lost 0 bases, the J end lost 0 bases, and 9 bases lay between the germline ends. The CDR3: CASSLVTGANYGYTF. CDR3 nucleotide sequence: TGTGCCAGCAGCTTGGTGACGGGAGCTAACTATGGCTACACCTTC.

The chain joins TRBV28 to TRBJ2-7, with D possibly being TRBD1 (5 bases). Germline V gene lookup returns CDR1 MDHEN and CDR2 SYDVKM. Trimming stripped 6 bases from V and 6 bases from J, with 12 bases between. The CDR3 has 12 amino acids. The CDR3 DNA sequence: TGTGCCAGCAGACAAGGGGTGGTCGAGCAGTACTTC. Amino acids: CASRQGVVEQYF.

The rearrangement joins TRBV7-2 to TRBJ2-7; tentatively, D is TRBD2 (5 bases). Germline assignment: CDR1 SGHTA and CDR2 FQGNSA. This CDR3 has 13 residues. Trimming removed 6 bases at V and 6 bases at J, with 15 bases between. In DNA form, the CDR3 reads TGTGCCAGCAGTCGAGGGTTACGAGGCGAGCAGTACTTC. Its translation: CASSRGLRGEQYF.

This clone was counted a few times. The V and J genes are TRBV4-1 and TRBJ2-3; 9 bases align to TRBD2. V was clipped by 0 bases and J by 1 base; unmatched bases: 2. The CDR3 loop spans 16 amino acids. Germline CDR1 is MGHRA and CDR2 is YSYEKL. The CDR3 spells CASSQEQRGGTDTQYF. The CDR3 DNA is TGCGCCAGCAGCCAAGAGCAGCGGGGGGGCACAGATACGCAGTATTTT.

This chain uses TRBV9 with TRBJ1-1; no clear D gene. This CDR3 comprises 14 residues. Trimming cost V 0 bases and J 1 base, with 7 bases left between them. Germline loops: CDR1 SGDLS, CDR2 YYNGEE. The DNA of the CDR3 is TGTGCCAGCAGCGTAGGTCTCGGGAACACTGAAGCTTTCTTT. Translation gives CASSVGLGNTEAFF.